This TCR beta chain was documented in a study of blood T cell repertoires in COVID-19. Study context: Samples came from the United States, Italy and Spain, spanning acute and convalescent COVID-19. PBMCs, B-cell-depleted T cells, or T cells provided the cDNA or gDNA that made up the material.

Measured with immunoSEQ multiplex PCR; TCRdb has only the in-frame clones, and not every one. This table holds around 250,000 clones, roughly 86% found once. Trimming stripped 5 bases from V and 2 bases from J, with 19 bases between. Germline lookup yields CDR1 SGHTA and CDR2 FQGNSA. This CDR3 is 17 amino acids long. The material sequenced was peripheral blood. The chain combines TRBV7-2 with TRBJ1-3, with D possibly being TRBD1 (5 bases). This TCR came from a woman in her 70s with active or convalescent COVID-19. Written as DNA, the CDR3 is TGTGCCAGCAGCAACTATGGGGGGGGGTTAGCTGGAAACACCATATATTTT. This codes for CASSNYGGGLAGNTIYF.